This T cell receptor (beta chain) originates from a study of CD4 T cells in relation to SARS-CoV-2 and coronaviruses (dated by TCRdb to about 2021). The study in broad terms: In the ViraFEST assay, PBMCs were cultured with antigen for about eleven days, after which TCR beta CDR3s were sequenced to identify antigen-specific clonal expansions. An HIV-1 Nef peptide pool or a culture without peptide was used as the negative reference condition. Using patient-derived lymphoblastoid cell lines, the shared crossreactive spike epitopes were mapped to their HLA restriction. The study assessed, at the TCR clonotype level, memory CD4+ T cell crossreactivity between SARS-CoV-2 and common cold coronavirus spike proteins. Samples from three pre-COVID donors and the naive versus memory experiments were sequenced with the Adaptive Biotechnologies TCR-sequencing kit; other data were Illumina-based. Expansion assays from other donors in the study were sequenced with a different, Illumina-based TCR-beta assay.

V is clipped by 5 bases and J by 1 base, and the sequence between their germline boundaries is 17 bases long. Taken from cysteine to phenylalanine, the CDR3 has 16 residues. The sequence is cut down to CDR3 DNA, 48 bases in frame from base 1. The germline V gene (reference sequence) specifies SEHNR as CDR1 and FQNEAQ as CDR2. What the study reported, not specific to this receptor: Crossreactivity analysis was centred on spike protein, so crossreactivity against other viral proteins was not assessed. Small numbers of patients and of tested TCRs limited the study. Crossreactive clones showed significantly weaker SARS-CoV-2-driven expansion than monoreactive clones, consistent with antigenic imprinting. Because no donor provided both pre-pandemic and post-infection samples, tracing the source of pre-existing responses was limited. Memory CD4+ clonotypes crossrecognizing SARS-CoV-2 and at least one common cold coronavirus spike were found in approximately 60% of donors.

CD4+ T cells from unexposed donors were collected before the COVID-19 pandemic (2011-2018). The EasySep CD4+ T cell isolation kit was used to isolate CD4+ T cells once the cultures had run for about 10 days. As cell number allowed, CD4+ T cells from unexposed donors were tested for reactivity to SARS-CoV-2 S and N and to four common cold coronavirus spike pools. Approximately 2 million PBMCs per well were cultured in IMDM with roughly 5% human AB serum and about 9.2 IU/ml IL-2. Half of the culture medium was replaced with fresh IL-2-containing medium on days 3 and 7. Triplicate replicate wells were generally used for each peptide culture condition. Leukapheresis product for the unexposed donors was purchased commercially. Ficoll-Paque PLUS gradient centrifugation was used to isolate PBMCs from leukapheresis product or whole blood. PBMCs were either cryopreserved at -140 degrees C or used fresh in the expansion assay. The QIAamp Micro DNA Kit was used to extract genomic DNA from the CD4+ T cells.

This clone was counted between two and nine times. The antigen this receptor binds is unknown. No qualities accompany the bases; no much larger clone lies one base away. Libraries were built with the immunoSEQ multiplex PCR assay. From the authors' description of their analysis: During preprocessing, nonproductive sequences were discarded, as were any CDR3s that did not begin with C, did not end with F or W, or were shorter than 7 amino acids. The MANAFEST web app was used to call antigen-specific clonotypes on the basis of expansion compared with the reference and with other culture wells. A clone was considered positive if the clone showed significant expansion compared with the reference culture in 2 of 3 replicate wells at an FDR below 0.05. A further requirement for positive clones was significant expansion compared with all other tandem wells, along with an odds ratio above 5. Pairwise Levenshtein distance, computed with the stringdist R package after three terminal residues were trimmed from each end, was used as the measure of CDR3 homology. Entries here come from immuneACCESS through TCRdb and include only in-frame sequences with V and J called. Some clones fail to appear in such tables; in the studies checked, an unresolved V gene covers under half of the shortfall, and the cause of the remainder is unknown. V and J calls and clone size follow that table, whereas D and trimming were derived from the DNA. For this sample the table gives approximately 20,000 clones, of which more than 65% were detected only once. In total, the top ten clones hold 20% to 25% of the sample.

This sequence was found in a human donor in good health. The rearrangement joined TRBV7-9 to TRBJ1-1; TRBD1 is possibly the D segment (6 matching bases). Sequencing input: CD4+ T cells from PBMCs, cultured in vitro. The base sequence is TGTGCCAGCAGCGCTTACGGGGGCCACTCGAACACTGAAGCTTTCTTT. This yields the protein CASSAYGGHSNTEAFF.